Sequencing of this T cell receptor (beta chain) was carried out in a study of cytomegalovirus exposure and HLA in healthy donors (dated by TCRdb to the late 2010s). Some background on the complete study: An earlier analysis of 587 of the donors reported over 250 Gb of sequence data and approximately 120 million unique TCR beta sequences obtained from about 179 million T cells. Typing coverage varied by locus: roughly 620-640 donors for A, B, C, DRB1 and DQB1; 522 for DQA1; nearly 610 for DPA1; 400 to 480 for DPB1. HLA typing included class I and class II loci at four-digit resolution. Every repertoire in the discovery cohort had been generated on one and the same sequencing platform. To predict cytomegalovirus infection status, the study combined high-throughput TCR immunosequencing, statistical association of individual TCRs with disease status, and machine learning. The study aimed to test whether cataloging public T cell receptors could reveal signatures of past pathogen exposure. Of the 350 to 450 genotyped donors, 75% to 85% were placed in the genetic ancestry cluster associated with self-reported Caucasian donors. A later genetic analysis used genome-wide SNP genotypes for 398 of the 666 donors, treating that subset as a discovery cohort. In addition to the first cohort of 500 to 850 subjects, a separate validation cohort of 120 different subjects was used. In an earlier analysis of 500 to 650 of the donors, high-throughput TCR beta sequencing was used to judge whether each TCR beta V gene segment behaved as functional or pseudogenic. About 300 gigabases of sequencing data and about 92 million unique TCR sequences made up an early release that covered nearly 650 HLA-typed donors. Donor age, sex, ethnicity and CMV serostatus were compiled alongside the repertoire data. The study profiled the T cell repertoires of 500 to 800 subjects by immunosequencing and related them to cytomegalovirus serostatus. Roughly 5 DR-DQ haplotypes were handled as single units for association and clustering, since linkage in the cohort was strong. In the later analysis, no new phenotypic data were used to find candidate immune exposures; instead, reliance was placed on TCR beta sequences and their occurrence across donors. Among over 350 genotyped donors of the cohort, an average of roughly 240,000 unique TCR beta nucleotide sequences were sequenced per donor, roughly 20% of them non-productive. A later analysis re-analyzed previously published TCR beta repertoires from approximately 670 donors and added high-resolution HLA genotyping to study TCR occurrence patterns.

In total, approximately 610 healthy bone marrow donors made up the cohort. All cohort members were sampled while nominally healthy, although unrecorded immune exposures were likely present. The donor was CMV seropositive and belonged to the group of 250 to 300 seropositive cohort members. Every donor gave a peripheral blood sample, and the peripheral blood mononuclear cells from that sample were used for TCR beta sequencing. The Qiagen DNeasy Blood Extraction Kit was used to extract genomic DNA from the blood cell samples. Unmatched junction bases come to 7, with V trimmed by 2 bases and J by 4 bases. Reading from cysteine to phenylalanine, the CDR3 counts 15 amino acids. The read is trimmed to its CDR3 DNA, 45 bases read in frame from base 1. Sequences MNHEY (CDR1) and SVGAGI (CDR2) are obtained from the germline V gene. This clone showed up just a few times. Its cognate antigen has yet to be identified. Base quality data are lacking; no much larger clone is found one base away.

What the authors observed across the whole study: According to the authors, the approach could potentially be generalized to other disease states and immunological phenotypes. In vitro tests confirmed that a few of the cytomegalovirus-associated TCR beta chains recognize cytomegalovirus antigens. A group of highly shared sequence variants was considered likely to be a technical artifact of the sequencing pipeline. Linkage disequilibrium might explain the correlated functional status among segregating V segments, but an unknown experimental factor could not be ruled out. Because counts were too low, about 18 rarely observed V segments, including chromosome 9 orphons, were excluded from the earlier analysis of a few hundred of the donors. Several of the top co-occurrence clusters appeared to be linked to parvovirus B19, influenza, CMV and Epstein-Barr virus, according to a later analysis. The study listed 150 to 200 TCR beta chains as associated with cytomegalovirus. A later analysis found that HLA-associated TCR beta chains were more clonally expanded and had lower generation probabilities than equally common non-associated chains. Presence/absence analyses assumed roughly uniform sequencing depth across donors, an assumption that may not hold. Specific HLA alleles were associated with 15,000 to 20,000 TCR beta sequences at a false discovery rate of 0.05 in a later analysis. While some public TCRs were present in many individuals, most TCR sequences turned up only very rarely across donors. In an earlier analysis of approximately 590 of the donors, most TCR beta V segments were observed in productive rearrangements about 87% or about 30% of the time, broadly matching IMGT annotations. Because the 87-base-pair reads could not distinguish some IMGT-functional V segments, including TRBV6-2 and TRBV6-3, those segments were excluded. The classifier was reported to diagnose cytomegalovirus status with high specificity and sensitivity in both the original and validation cohorts. A further reported finding was that TCR beta sequences accurately predicted the HLA-A and HLA-B alleles for most subjects in the first cohort. A later analysis found that most CMV-associated TCR beta chains appeared HLA-restricted, with HLA associations seemingly driven largely by CMV exposure. A later genetic analysis associated a missense DCLRE1C variant with V-gene and J-gene trimming of TCR beta chains, and an independent cohort replicated the association. When HLA alleles, especially DR and DQ, strongly co-occurred, attributing TCR associations to individual alleles was difficult. A later genetic analysis reported fewer N-insertions in productive TCRs among donors in an Asian-associated ancestry cluster than the approximately 700-donor mean. The only immune exposure information available for the cohort was CMV serostatus. The cohort was sequenced for TCR beta chains only, and without alpha or paired-chain data the features that could be detected were limited. A later analysis found that TCR association rates varied across HLA loci, with DRB1 alleles showing the most associated TCRs and HLA-C alleles the fewest. Because HLA typing was unavailable for some donors at each locus, only the typed subset was used in association tests.

Receptor amplification or capture employed the immunoSEQ multiplex PCR assay. For the multiplex PCR, a mixture combining 60 forward primers for TCR Vbeta segments and 13 reverse primers for TCR Jbeta segments was used. A multiplex PCR assay on genomic DNA amplified the CDR3 region of rearranged TCR beta genes. Amplified TCR beta libraries were sequenced as 87-base-pair reads on the Illumina HiSeq System. Per the authors' processing: Across the 670 or so repertoires, a later analysis counted roughly 84 million unique TCR beta chains, some 11 million of which were shared by at least two donors. Raw reads were error-corrected and collapsed into unique sequences with a nearest-neighbor algorithm that merged closely related sequences to remove PCR and sequencing errors. V, D and J gene segments were assigned by aligning CDR3 sequences to IMGT reference sequences. For a sequence to be retained, a match of at least six nucleotides was required to both a V gene segment and a J gene segment. Rearrangements were classified as productive when the CDR3 lacked stop codons and remained in frame with V and J, and all other rearrangements were classified as non-productive. CDR3 was defined according to IMGT convention as the region running from the second conserved V-encoded cysteine to the conserved J-encoded phenylalanine. In an earlier analysis of 500 to 650 of the donors, sequences lacking an unambiguous match to a single V gene segment were excluded. In an earlier analysis of approximately 590 of the donors, V segments were called functional above 56.7% productive rearrangements and were called segregating when the between-donor standard deviation exceeded 5%. A statistical classification framework was built for diagnosing cytomegalovirus status from the catalog of TCR beta chain sequences. A later analysis assigned V and J genes by comparing TCR nucleotide sequences with IMGT/GENE-DB human TR gene sequences. Using the TCRdist pipeline, a later analysis assigned CDR3 sequences along with most-parsimonious VDJ recombination scenarios. A later analysis defined each TCR beta chain by its CDR3 amino acid sequence plus V-gene family, and excluded reads lacking a unique V-gene family. A later analysis removed 550 to 700 highly shared, low-generation-probability nucleotide sequences to deal with suspected cross-contamination and a sequencing artifact. A later analysis calculated a clonal expansion index for each public chain from normalized within-repertoire ranks of inferred template counts. Generation probabilities in a later analysis came from a VDJ recombination model fitted to out-of-frame rearrangements, and those results were checked against IGoR. A later analysis scored TCR-TCR, TCR-HLA and TCR-CMV co-occurrence with hypergeometric tests, applying a repertoire-size bias correction to TCR pairs. A later analysis estimated false discovery rates by permuting HLA or CMV assignments 20 times. In a later analysis, co-occurring TCRs were grouped with DBSCAN, and TCRdist sequence similarity was added when clustering was performed within HLA-allele-positive subsets. Repertoires with fewer than 30,000 or more than 120,000 public chains were left out of co-occurrence clustering, as were four to six repertoires with anomalous nucleotide sharing. TCRdb mirrors the immuneACCESS table, restricted to in-frame sequences. Some clones are absent from its copies; in checked studies, under half trace to an unresolved V gene, and the reason for the others is unknown. V, J and clone size are taken as reported in that table, and D and trimming were inferred from the DNA itself. In this sample the table shows about 76,000 clones, approximately 80% of which occur a single time. Together, the top ten hold about 9.5% of the sample.

This receptor chain uses TRBV6-5 and TRBJ1-2, with 7 middle bases fitting TRBD1. This receptor was obtained from a middle-aged woman in good health and CMV-seropositive. The sequenced material came from PBMCs. The encoded CDR3 is CASSYDGQASYGYTF. The DNA reads TGTGCCAGCAGTTACGACGGACAGGCTTCCTATGGCTACACCTTC.